These T cell receptor beta chains were read from a single sample in a study of blood T cell repertoires in COVID-19. Method: immunoSEQ multiplex PCR; TCRdb's copy keeps in-frame clones and lacks some. The repertoire holds 190,000 or so clones, 89% seen once, with about 6.7% in the top ten. The source material was peripheral blood. Receptors originate from a man aged 40-49 years with acute or convalescent COVID-19. Both conserved end residues are part of each CDR3. D genes are given only for firm matches. Size is omitted from some rows. Given values are once, few, many or a class for expanded clones.

>TRBV19|TRBD1|TRBJ1-5|few|14
CASSIGQGNQPQHF
TGTGCCAGTAGTATCGGACAGGGTAATCAGCCCCAGCATTTT
>TRBV4-1|.|TRBJ2-1|.|16
CASRGLRGKRGGEQFF
TGCGCCAGCAGGGGATTAAGGGGGAAGCGGGGCGGTGAGCAGTTCTTC
>TRBV5-1|.|TRBJ2-1|.|16
CASSLITGRSYNEQFF
TGCGCCAGCAGCTTGATAACAGGTCGCTCCTACAATGAGCAGTTCTTC
>TRBV6-5|.|TRBJ1-1|.|12
CASAQGNTEAFF
TGTGCCAGCGCCCAGGGAAACACTGAAGCTTTCTTT
>TRBV9|TRBD1|TRBJ2-3|.|14
CASSGQGAIDTQYF
TGTGCCAGCAGCGGACAGGGGGCAATAGATACGCAGTATTTT
>TRBV19|.|TRBJ1-1|.|14
CASSRGGVGTEAFF
TGTGCCAGTAGTAGGGGGGGAGTAGGAACTGAAGCTTTCTTT
>TRBV11-2|.|TRBJ1-1|.|13
CASSGHWVSETFF
TGTGCCAGCAGCGGACACTGGGTGTCCGAGACTTTCTTT
>TRBV10-3|.|TRBJ1-5|.|16
CAISEFNRNSNQPQHF
TGTGCCATCAGTGAGTTTAACAGGAATAGCAATCAGCCCCAGCATTTT
>TRBV5-1|.|TRBJ2-1|.|14
CASSLVVDYNEQFF
TGCGCCAGCAGCTTGGTGGTAGATTACAATGAGCAGTTCTTC
>TRBV7-2|TRBD1|TRBJ1-2|.|15
CASSVDRAATYGYTF
TGTGCCAGCAGCGTAGACAGGGCAGCAACCTATGGCTACACCTTC
>TRBV6-5|.|TRBJ2-6|.|16
CASSYSRGSGANVLTF
TGTGCCAGCAGTTACAGTCGGGGCTCTGGGGCCAACGTCCTGACTTTC
>TRBV4-3|.|TRBJ1-5|.|13
CASSQDLSQPQHF
TGCGCCAGCAGCCAAGATCTGAGTCAGCCCCAGCATTTT
>TRBV10-3|.|TRBJ2-2|.|15
CAINDREANTGELFF
TGTGCCATCAACGACAGGGAGGCGAACACCGGGGAGCTGTTTTTT
>TRBV7-9|.|TRBJ2-7|.|15
CASSSRATALYEQYF
TGTGCCAGCAGCTCCAGGGCGACAGCTCTTTACGAGCAGTACTTC
>TRBV6-1|.|TRBJ1-1|.|15
CASSEISGTPSGAFF
TGTGCCAGCAGTGAAATCTCCGGGACACCCTCCGGCGCTTTCTTT
>TRBV5-8|TRBD2|TRBJ2-1|.|13
CASSFWGGNEQFF
TGTGCCAGCAGCTTCTGGGGGGGGAATGAGCAGTTCTTC
>TRBV6-2/TRBV6-3|.|TRBJ2-7|.|11
CASSHNYEQYF
TGTGCCAGCAGTCACAATTACGAGCAGTACTTC
>TRBV25-1|.|TRBJ2-1|.|16
CASSQNKPSTGNEQFF
TGTGCCAGCAGTCAAAACAAGCCTAGCACGGGCAATGAGCAGTTCTTC
>TRBV7-2|.|TRBJ2-1|.|16
CASSLESLGSYNEQFF
TGTGCCAGCAGCCTGGAGTCGCTCGGCTCCTACAATGAGCAGTTCTTC
>TRBV4-3|TRBD1|TRBJ2-7|.|13
CASSQNRGVEQYF
TGCGCCAGCAGCCAAAACAGGGGTGTCGAGCAGTACTTC
>TRBV6-5|TRBD1|TRBJ1-4|once|15
CASTMRGTGIEKLFF
TGTGCCAGCACGATGAGAGGGACAGGGATTGAAAAACTGTTTTTT
>TRBV28|TRBD1|TRBJ2-1|.|15
CASSFGTGGINEQFF
TGTGCCAGCAGTTTCGGGACAGGGGGCATCAATGAGCAGTTCTTC
>TRBV27|TRBD1|TRBJ2-7|.|16
CASSSRTGSQSYEQYF
TGTGCCAGCAGTTCCCGGACAGGGAGTCAATCCTACGAGCAGTACTTC
>TRBV7-2|TRBD2|TRBJ2-7|.|14
CASSLGLAGAEQYF
TGTGCCAGCAGCCTTGGACTAGCGGGCGCCGAGCAGTACTTC
>TRBV15|.|TRBJ2-2|.|17
CATSRDVGGLGTGELFF
TGTGCCACCAGCAGAGATGTGGGGGGATTGGGCACCGGGGAGCTGTTTTTT
>TRBV11-2|TRBD1|TRBJ2-7|.|17
CASSSSRDRGQGYEQYF
TGTGCCAGCAGCTCCTCCCGGGACAGGGGACAGGGTTACGAGCAGTACTTC
>TRBV7-3|TRBD1|TRBJ1-6|.|14
CASSSQGDNSPLHF
TGTGCCAGCAGCTCTCAGGGGGACAATTCACCCCTCCACTTT
>TRBV11-2|TRBD2|TRBJ2-5|.|14
CASSPGTSGGTQYF
TGTGCCAGCAGCCCGGGGACTAGCGGGGGGACCCAGTACTTC
>TRBV7-8|.|TRBJ2-3|.|17
CASSSRGGVTGTDTQYF
TGTGCCAGCAGCTCTAGGGGGGGGGTGACAGGCACAGATACGCAGTATTTT
>TRBV11-2|.|TRBJ2-2|.|13
CASSFQIPGELFF
TGTGCCAGCAGCTTCCAAATTCCCGGGGAGCTGTTTTTT
>TRBV30|.|TRBJ2-7|.|13
CAWSVEIDYEQYF
TGTGCCTGGAGTGTGGAGATAGATTACGAGCAGTACTTC